These 8 T cell receptor beta chains were sequenced from one sample in a study of T cells in Graves' hyperthyroidism and ophthalmopathy (dated by TCRdb to the late 2010s). The method was multiplex PCR. Sequencing relied on an Illumina HiSeq 2000. The TCR beta CDR3 regions were amplified from the RNA transcripts. For the first round of RT-PCR on the TCR CDR3, the HTBI primer set was used together with the Qiagen OneStep RT-PCR kit. The raw public data were reprocessed by TCRdb itself: fastp quality trimming at Q25, MiXCR clonotype calling, in-frame beta chains only. Merged by CDR3 protein, the rows form single entries marked with the most common genes and DNA. Within this sample are under 450,000 distinct CDR3 sequences, with about 15% of them counted one time only. Just under 8% of the sample belongs to the ten largest clones. The material sequenced was blood. Every receptor here comes from a woman between 18 and 30 years old with Graves' hyperthyroidism.

This clonotype was detected many times. This rearrangement joins TRBV10-3 to TRBJ2-7; no reliable D call. The CDR3 has 13 amino acids. Trimming cost V 7 bases and J 5 bases, with 15 bases left between them. Germline lookup yields CDR1 ENHRY and CDR2 SYGVKD. CDR3 sequence (DNA): TGTGCCATCAAACCGGGTCCGGTGGACGAGCAGTACTTC. This gives the protein CAIKPGPVDEQYF.

Many counts were recorded for this clonotype. The chain recombines TRBV11-3 with TRBJ1-2; TRBD1 is a possible D gene (5 bases). This CDR3 spans 16 amino acids. CDR1 is SGHNT and CDR2 is YENEEA in the germline V gene. Deletions cut 7 bases from V and 6 bases from J, with 24 bases between. The CDR3 DNA follows: TGTGCCAGCACCCCGGTTTCTGGGGACGGCCGGGATGGCTACACCTTC. This translates into CASTPVSGDGRDGYTF.

This clonotype has ten or more counts. V gene TRBV20-1 combines with J gene TRBJ1-5, with a possible D match to TRBD1 (5 bases). Trimming removed 0 bases at V and 4 bases at J, with 7 bases between. CDR3 length equals 13 residues. CDR1 is DFQATT and CDR2 is SNEGSKA in the germline V gene (reference sequence). The CDR3 here is CSARDRENQPQHF. CDR3 DNA sequence: TGCAGTGCTAGAGACAGGGAAAATCAGCCCCAGCATTTT.

V and J are TRBV27 and TRBJ2-1; unclear D gene. Germline V gives CDR1 MNHEY, CDR2 SMNVEV (reference sequence). V lost 9 bases and J 4 bases, leaving 19 bases between the germline ends. The CDR3 is 15 residues long. The CDR3 region is CASSVPRTDYNEQFF. The CDR3 bases are TGTGCCAGTTCAGTACCCCGGACCGATTACAATGAGCAGTTCTTC.

Comment on this clonotype: This may come from a read error, since a much larger clone is one base off. The chain employs TRBV29-1 and TRBJ1-2, with 8 bases matching TRBD1. The length of the CDR3 is 14 residues. Germline V gives CDR1 SQVTM, CDR2 ANQGSEA. V shed 3 bases, J shed 8 bases, and the junction held 11 bases outside the gene matches. CDR3 DNA sequence: TGCAGCGTTGAGAGCGGCAGGGGGCTGAGAGGCTACACCTTC. This gives the protein CSVESGRGLRGYTF.

This clonotype has a handful of counts. The chain joins TRBV4-1 to TRBJ2-7, with a tentative D call TRBD1 (5 bases). V shed 0 bases and J shed 4 bases, with 16 bases lying between them. CDR3 size: 16 residues. Germline CDR1 MGHRA, CDR2 YSYEKL. CDR3 coding DNA: TGCGCCAGCAGCCAAGACGGCACAGGAGAGCCTTACGAGCAGTACTTC. This encodes CASSQDGTGEPYEQYF.

This clonotype was observed at least ten times. This chain uses TRBV2 with TRBJ2-1, with D tentatively TRBD2 (6 bases). The germline V and J ends were trimmed by 8 bases and 9 bases, with 20 bases remaining between them. Germline V CDR1 and CDR2: SNHLY, FYNNEI. The CDR3 contains 14 residues. CDR3 nucleotides: TGTGCCAGCCAGAAGCTAGCCCGGCGGGGTGAGCAGTTCTTC. This translates into CASQKLARRGEQFF. Variable domain in full (rest from reference TRBV2 and TRBJ2-1): EPEVTQTPSHQVTQMGQEVILRCVPISNHLYFYWYRQILGQKVEFLVSFYNNEISEKSEIFDDQFSVERPDGSNFTLKIRSTKLEDSAMYFCASQKLARRGEQFFGPGTRLTVL.

This clonotype was detected ten times or more. The chain carries TRBV30 and TRBJ1-2, with unresolved D. V lost 5 bases and J lost 7, with 14 bases in between. Germline V gene data show CDR1 as GTSNPN and CDR2 as SVGIG (reference sequence). The CDR3 runs to 12 residues. As DNA, the CDR3 is TGTGCCTGGTCTACAGAGAGATCTGGCTACACCTTC. As protein: CAWSTERSGYTF.